This T cell receptor beta chain originates from a study of blood T cell repertoires in COVID-19. Study at large: Some COVID-19 samples were acute and others convalescent; all came from the United States, Italy and Spain.

The germline CDR1 and CDR2 sequences are LGHDT and YNNKEL (reference sequence). This CDR3 spans 14 amino acids. V was clipped by 3 bases and J by 2 bases, with 11 bases between them. Clones were read by immunoSEQ multiplex PCR, and TCRdb kept only the in-frame ones, dropping some. The sample has fewer than 350,000 clones, 80% to 90% seen once; the top ten hold around 2.1%. V and J are TRBV3-1 (or the pseudogene TRBV3-2) and TRBJ2-7; no definite D call. Sample: PBMCs or T cells enriched from blood (not recorded which). This receptor was obtained from a man aged 25-45 years who had recovered from COVID-19. The CDR3 bases are TGTGCCAGCAGCCACCCTACCGTCCCCTACGAGCAGTACTTC. Translating it yields CASSHPTVPYEQYF.